Listed below are T cell receptor beta chains from one sample, sequenced in a study of T-cell reconstitution after alpha-beta-depleted transplantation in children. TCRdb processed the PCR reads anew with MiXCR; each CDR3 protein has one entry. Of 350,000 to 450,000 distinct CDR3 sequences listed, about a fifth are singletons. The specimen was PBMCs from the stem cell graft donor, collected from the stem cell graft. These receptors originate from a human donor who donated a stem cell graft to a child with acute myeloid leukemia. The CDR3 runs from the conserved cysteine through the conserved F or W. A D gene is named only where the DNA matches it firmly. A row's size may be missing; if present it is once, few, many or a size class.

DNA,CDR3,J,D,size,V
TGTGCCAGCATTCTCTGGATCTCCTACGAGCAGTACTTC,CASILWISYEQYF,TRBJ2-7,-,-,TRBV27
TGCAGTGCTGACAGGGGGATAACCAGCTTTGTTGAAGCTTTCTTT,CSADRGITSFVEAFF,TRBJ1-1,TRBD1,-,TRBV20-1
TGTGCCAGCAGCCCTAGTGGGAGTGAGCAGTTCTTC,CASSPSGSEQFF,TRBJ2-1,-,-,TRBV7-6
TGTGCCAGCAGTAGAGGGACAGGGTCCACAGATACGCAGTATTTT,CASSRGTGSTDTQYF,TRBJ2-3,TRBD1,few,TRBV27
TGTGCCAGCAGCCCCCCAGGGATGAACAATCAGCCCCAGCATTTT,CASSPPGMNNQPQHF,TRBJ1-5,-,-,TRBV12-3/TRBV12-4
TGCAGCGTTGGGAGGACAACCCAAGAGACCCAGTACTTC,CSVGRTTQETQYF,TRBJ2-5,-,many,TRBV29-1
TGTGCCAGCAGCCCGGACTTGTCCTACAATGAGCAGTTCTTC,CASSPDLSYNEQFF,TRBJ2-1,-,few,TRBV7-9
TGTGCCAGCAGTGGGACAGGGTACACTGAAGCTTTCTTT,CASSGTGYTEAFF,TRBJ1-1,TRBD1,-,TRBV12-3/TRBV12-4
TGTGCCAGCAGCCAAGAGAAGTTCTTGCATGAGCAGTTCTTC,CASSQEKFLHEQFF,TRBJ2-1,-,-,TRBV14
TGCAGTGCCTCAGGGACAGGGGCTAACTATGGCTACACCTTC,CSASGTGANYGYTF,TRBJ1-2,TRBD1,few,TRBV20-1
TGCAGCGCCAGATGGGACACGGAAGCTTTCTTT,CSARWDTEAFF,TRBJ1-1,-,-,TRBV29-1
TGCAGCGTTGTTATTAGCGGGACCCAAGAGACCCAGTACTTC,CSVVISGTQETQYF,TRBJ2-5,TRBD2,-,TRBV29-1
TGTGCCACCGTAGTCGGGGATACGCAGTATTTT,CATVVGDTQYF,TRBJ2-3,-,many,TRBV6-5
TGTGCCATCAGTGAGTCCGGACAGCTAGCCTACGAGCAGTACTTC,CAISESGQLAYEQYF,TRBJ2-7,-,-,TRBV10-3
TGTGCCAGCAGCCATCCGGGACTTAACTACGAGCAGTACTTC,CASSHPGLNYEQYF,TRBJ2-7,-,many,TRBV3-1
TGTGCCAGCAGTTACTCGATGCGCTACTCGGACGTAGCTAACTATGGCTACACCTTC,CASSYSMRYSDVANYGYTF,TRBJ1-2,-,-,TRBV6-5
TGTGCCACCAGCAGAGTACAGGGGTCGACAGGGGGCCTCTTGCGGACCTACGAGCAGTACTTC,CATSRVQGSTGGLLRTYEQYF,TRBJ2-7,TRBD1,few,TRBV15
TGCAGTGCTAGGGTATGGGGACAGGGGAGGTACGAGCAGTACTTC,CSARVWGQGRYEQYF,TRBJ2-7,TRBD1,few,TRBV20-1
TGTGCCACCAGTATTCCGGGACAGGGTAGTAACGGGGAGCTGTTTTTT,CATSIPGQGSNGELFF,TRBJ2-2,TRBD1,-,TRBV24-1
TGCAGCGCGCGAATTCGGGCGAACACCGGGGAGCTGTTTTTT,CSARIRANTGELFF,TRBJ2-2,-,many,TRBV29-1
TGTGCCAGCAGCTTGACAGGCTTGGAGCAGTTCTTC,CASSLTGLEQFF,TRBJ2-1,-,-,TRBV7-2
TGTGCCAGTAGTATAGACAGGGGGGAGACCCAGTACTTC,CASSIDRGETQYF,TRBJ2-5,TRBD1,-,TRBV19
TGTGCCAGCGGGCGGGAGAACACAGATACGCAGTATTTT,CASGRENTDTQYF,TRBJ2-3,TRBD2,-,TRBV2
TGCAGCGTCGACGGGCTTGCGACAGGGGATCGATACAATGAGCAGTTCTTC,CSVDGLATGDRYNEQFF,TRBJ2-1,TRBD1,-,TRBV29-1
TGCGCCAGCAGCCAAAGCCCGTTCGGGGAGCTGTTTTTT,CASSQSPFGELFF,TRBJ2-2,-,-,TRBV4-1
TGCAGCGTTGAAGTCCTACGGGAGGGCGCCGTCAGTTCAGGGACCCAGTACTTC,CSVEVLREGAVSSGTQYF,TRBJ2-5,TRBD2,-,TRBV29-1
TGTGCCAGCAGCTTAATAGTGGGAGGAGGATTATACAATGAGCAGTTCTTC,CASSLIVGGGLYNEQFF,TRBJ2-1,-,few,TRBV7-2
TGCGCCAGCAGCCAAGATGCGGGGGTGAGCACAGATACGCAGTATTTT,CASSQDAGVSTDTQYF,TRBJ2-3,TRBD2,few,TRBV4-3